These 8 T cell receptor beta chains originate from one sample sequenced in a study of shared clonotypes between healthy human individuals. Sequenced by immunoSEQ multiplex PCR; TCRdb stores in-frame clones only, minus some. The sample has about 1 million clones, under 80% seen once; the top ten hold around 1.5%. The sequenced material came from memory CD4+ T cells sorted from blood. Subset specified: CD45RA-negative fraction. Receptors originate from a man aged 18 to 29 in good health.

The rearrangement uses TRBV2 and TRBJ2-7, with a possible D match to TRBD1 (5 bases). Germline V gene lookup returns CDR1 SNHLY and CDR2 FYNNEI. The CDR3 length is 15 residues. V was cut by 7 bases and J by 4 bases, with 20 bases left in between. The CDR3 DNA follows: TGTGCCAGCAAAGTCTTGGTATGGGGCAATTACGAGCAGTACTTC. Protein product: CASKVLVWGNYEQYF.

The sample holds a few counts of this clone. This clone may be a read error of a much larger clone one base away. The chain carries TRBV5-4 and TRBJ1-1; D not certain. The CDR3 sequence is 13 residues long. The V end was cut by 2 bases, the J end by 1 base, with 6 bases between. Germline CDR1 is SGHNT and CDR2 is YYREEE (reference sequence). The CDR3 DNA is TGTGCCAGCAGCTTAGCACAGAACACTGAAGCTTTCTTT. This encodes CASSLAQNTEAFF.

This chain links TRBV11-2 with TRBJ1-4, with D perhaps matching TRBD1 (5 bases). This CDR3 region has 15 residues. Per germline, CDR1 SGHAT and CDR2 FQNNGV. V was cut by 5 bases and J by 5 bases, with 15 bases left in between. In nucleotides, the CDR3 is TGTGCCAGCAGCCCATACCGGGACGGAAATGAAAAACTGTTTTTT. Translated, it gives CASSPYRDGNEKLFF.

This clone was seen more than once but under ten times. J is TRBJ1-6 and V is TRBV5-1; D unresolved. Looked up from germline, CDR1 is SGHRS and CDR2 is YFSETQ. The length of the CDR3 is 13 residues. V lost 1 base, J lost 8 bases, and 7 bases lay in between. CDR3 residues: CASSLTPYSPLHF. For the CDR3, the DNA is TGCGCCAGCAGCTTGACCCCTTATTCACCCCTCCACTTT.

This chain joins TRBV5-1 and TRBJ1-2, with 7 bases lining up with TRBD1. V lost 2 bases, J lost 4 bases, and 8 bases stayed unmatched. Germline CDR1 and CDR2: SGHRS and YFSETQ. The CDR3 covers 15 residues. The CDR3 spells CASSLGQAGGYGYTF. The DNA of the CDR3 is TGCGCCAGCAGCTTAGGACAGGCCGGGGGCTATGGCTACACCTTC. The full variable domain, with the rest looked up from reference TRBV5-1 and TRBJ1-2, is KAGVTQTPRYLIKTRGQQVTLSCSPISGHRSVSWYQQTPGQGLQFLFEYFSETQRNKGNFPGRFSGRQFSNSRSEMNVSTLELGDSALYLCASSLGQAGGYGYTFGSGTRLTVV.

This clone was seen once. The CDR3 nucleotides read TGTGCCAGTAGTAGAAATTCCGGGACAGTTAACTATGGCTACACCTTC. Amino acids: CASSRNSGTVNYGYTF. The rearrangement links TRBV19 to TRBJ1-2, with TRBD1 matching over 7 bases. V gave up 4 bases and J gave up 1 base; unmatched junction bases: 9. This CDR3 has 16 residues. CDR1 and CDR2 from the germline V gene are LNHDA and SQIVND (reference sequence).

J is TRBJ1-2 and V is TRBV5-5, with TRBD1 matching 9 bases. There are 16 residues in the CDR3. Trimming took 5 bases from V and 4 from J; bases not matched to a gene: 12. CDR1 SGHKS and CDR2 YYEKEE come from the germline V gene (reference sequence). For the CDR3, the DNA is TGTGCCAGCAGTTTCCAGCGGGACAGGGTTAGCTATGGCTACACCTTC. Translated, it gives CASSFQRDRVSYGYTF. Variable domain in full (rest from reference TRBV5-5 and TRBJ1-2): DAGVTQSPTHLIKTRGQQVTLRCSPISGHKSVSWYQQVLGQGPQFIFQYYEKEERGRGNFPDRFSARQFPNYSSELNVNALLLGDSALYLCASSFQRDRVSYGYTFGSGTRLTVV.

The V call is TRBV6-1, the J call TRBJ1-3; 7 bases line up with TRBD1. The CDR3 runs to 19 residues. Germline values: CDR1 MNHNS, CDR2 SASEGT. J was trimmed by 0 bases and V by 4 bases; bases with no gene match: 15. The CDR3 bases are TGTGCCAGCAGTGGTGGGACAGCAAACTTTATTAGCTCTGGAAACACCATATATTTT. This encodes CASSGGTANFISSGNTIYF.